These T cell receptor beta chains were read from a single sample in a study of T cells after yellow fever vaccination. TCRdb passed the 5' RACE reads through MiXCR, listing each CDR3 protein once. The sample holds a few hundred thousand distinct CDR3 sequences, about 15% seen once. The sample consisted of PBMCs, taken less than 6 days after the first yellow fever vaccination. All receptors derive from a man aged 18 to 29 who received the YFV17D yellow fever vaccine. Both conserved end residues are part of each CDR3. The D gene is left open where the match is weak. The listing skips clone size in some rows; elsewhere it reads once, few, many or a size class.

DNA: TGTGCCAGCAGCTTGCAATTAACAGGGGGTAATGAGCAGTTCTTC
CDR3: CASSLQLTGGNEQFF
D: TRBD1
V: TRBV5-4
J: TRBJ2-1
size: few

DNA: TGCAGTGCTTCAAGGGGTCTCGGCTTCGAGCAGTACTTC
CDR3: CSASRGLGFEQYF
D: .
V: TRBV20-1
J: TRBJ2-7
size: few

DNA: TGTGCCAGCAGTTACGGGGAAAGAGAGACCCAGTACTTC
CDR3: CASSYGERETQYF
D: .
V: TRBV6-2/TRBV6-3
J: TRBJ2-5
size: .

DNA: TGCAGTGCAATACGCACCAGGGGTTACACTGAAGCTTTCTTT
CDR3: CSAIRTRGYTEAFF
D: .
V: TRBV20-1
J: TRBJ1-1
size: .

DNA: TGTGCCATCCGCCAGAGCGGGGCCTCCTACAATGAGCAGTTCTTC
CDR3: CAIRQSGASYNEQFF
D: TRBD2
V: TRBV10-3
J: TRBJ2-1
size: .

DNA: TGTGCCAGCAGTTACCGGGGCAGGGGGCCGCTGAGGTACACCTTC
CDR3: CASSYRGRGPLRYTF
D: TRBD1
V: TRBV6-5
J: TRBJ1-2
size: few

DNA: TGTGCCAGCAGTGAACTTCTCTCCTATAATTCACCCCTCCACTTT
CDR3: CASSELLSYNSPLHF
D: .
V: TRBV2
J: TRBJ1-6
size: .

DNA: TGCGCCAGCAGCTTGGAACAGGGGGCTGTGGAGACCCAGTACTTC
CDR3: CASSLEQGAVETQYF
D: TRBD1
V: TRBV5-1
J: TRBJ2-5
size: .

DNA: TGTGCCACCAGTGATCTGCCCGGGGATGGCTACACCTTC
CDR3: CATSDLPGDGYTF
D: .
V: TRBV24-1
J: TRBJ1-2
size: few

DNA: TGTGCCAGCAGTGCCGCATCGGAGTGGACTGAAGCTTTCTTT
CDR3: CASSAASEWTEAFF
D: .
V: TRBV6-1
J: TRBJ1-1
size: few

DNA: TGCAGTGCTAGACCGGGACAGAAGAACACCGGGGAGCTGTTTTTT
CDR3: CSARPGQKNTGELFF
D: TRBD1
V: TRBV20-1
J: TRBJ2-2
size: .

DNA: TGTGCCAGCAGCAGAACCGGGACTTGGTCGACCGATGAGCAGTTCTTC
CDR3: CASSRTGTWSTDEQFF
D: .
V: TRBV7-9
J: TRBJ2-1
size: .

DNA: TGTGCCAGCAGCGAGGGGACAGGGGGCACAGATACGCAGTATTTT
CDR3: CASSEGTGGTDTQYF
D: TRBD1
V: TRBV5-4
J: TRBJ2-3
size: .

DNA: TGTGCCAGCTCACGCTACTCAGGGAACAACAATGAGCAGTTCTTC
CDR3: CASSRYSGNNNEQFF
D: .
V: TRBV18
J: TRBJ2-1
size: .

DNA: TGTGCCAGCAGTTGGAGGTCGAACGGGGAGCTGTTTTTT
CDR3: CASSWRSNGELFF
D: .
V: TRBV12-3/TRBV12-4
J: TRBJ2-2
size: few

DNA: TGTGCCACTTCCGGGACTAGCGGACAAGAGACCCAGTACTTC
CDR3: CATSGTSGQETQYF
D: TRBD2
V: TRBV2
J: TRBJ2-5
size: few

DNA: TGTGCCAGCAGCTCAAATGGGGGTACGCAGTATTTT
CDR3: CASSSNGGTQYF
D: .
V: TRBV7-3
J: TRBJ2-3
size: few

DNA: TGTGCCAGCAGTAAACCCCGCAGGGGAGGTTCACCCCTCCACTTT
CDR3: CASSKPRRGGSPLHF
D: .
V: TRBV7-2
J: TRBJ1-6
size: .

DNA: TGTGCCAGCAGTATGCTTACAGGGGTTCCAGATACGCAGTATTTT
CDR3: CASSMLTGVPDTQYF
D: TRBD1
V: TRBV9
J: TRBJ2-3
size: .

DNA: TGTGCCAGCAGCGAGGGTGGGGGCAGCCATGAGCAGTTCTTC
CDR3: CASSEGGGSHEQFF
D: .
V: TRBV9
J: TRBJ2-1
size: few

DNA: TGTGCCAGCAGCTTAGGAGGCAGGGAGGGATCACCCCTCCACTTT
CDR3: CASSLGGREGSPLHF
D: .
V: TRBV7-8
J: TRBJ1-6
size: .

DNA: TGTGCCAGCAGTTACCTGGGACAGGGGGCGAACACCGGGGAGCTGTTTTTT
CDR3: CASSYLGQGANTGELFF
D: TRBD1
V: TRBV6-2/TRBV6-3
J: TRBJ2-2
size: .

DNA: TGCGCCAGCAGCACCCCGCGGCGGGGCCCCTTGGGCACCGGGGAGCTGTTTTTT
CDR3: CASSTPRRGPLGTGELFF
D: .
V: TRBV4-1
J: TRBJ2-2
size: .

DNA: TGTGCCAGCAGGCCGACAGGGGGAAATGAGCAGTTCTTC
CDR3: CASRPTGGNEQFF
D: TRBD1
V: TRBV12-3/TRBV12-4
J: TRBJ2-1
size: few

DNA: TGTGCCAGCAGCTTCACGGCCAGGGAACAGCCCCAGCATTTT
CDR3: CASSFTAREQPQHF
D: .
V: TRBV7-6
J: TRBJ1-5
size: .

DNA: TGTGCCAGCGGGCCTCTAGCGGGGAGGACAGATACGCAGTATTTT
CDR3: CASGPLAGRTDTQYF
D: TRBD2
V: TRBV2
J: TRBJ2-3
size: .

DNA: TGCAGTGCTAGAGATCCCGGACAGCAGAGGACTGAAGCTTTCTTT
CDR3: CSARDPGQQRTEAFF
D: .
V: TRBV20-1
J: TRBJ1-1
size: .

DNA: TGCAGCGCACGCCCGGGAGGGGCAAGTGAAGCTTTCTTT
CDR3: CSARPGGASEAFF
D: .
V: TRBV29-1
J: TRBJ1-1
size: few

DNA: TGTGCCAGCGAAGACAGGGTAGCGGGAAACACCATATATTTT
CDR3: CASEDRVAGNTIYF
D: TRBD1
V: TRBV7-2
J: TRBJ1-3
size: many

DNA: TGTGCCAGCAGCCGGGGACAGGGGGCGGGATATGGCTACACCTTC
CDR3: CASSRGQGAGYGYTF
D: TRBD1
V: TRBV12-3/TRBV12-4
J: TRBJ1-2
size: .

DNA: TGTGCCAGCAGCGGAAGGGGAGATCAGCCCCAGCATTTT
CDR3: CASSGRGDQPQHF
D: .
V: TRBV7-8
J: TRBJ1-5
size: many